Included here is one T cell receptor beta chain sequence, with context. TCRdb's copy holds only in-frame clones and misses some; the assay was immunoSEQ multiplex PCR. Counted here are a few hundred thousand clones, about 85% occurring once; the ten biggest clones make up under 4%. This sample stems from a study of blood T cell repertoires in COVID-19. Study information: In each case, the material was cDNA or gDNA derived from T cells, B-cell-depleted T cells, or PBMCs.

The CDR3 is 14 amino acids. Trimming removed 3 bases from V and 6 bases from J, with 12 bases in between. Per the germline V gene, CDR1 is SNHLY and CDR2 is FYNNEI. The sequenced material came from peripheral blood. This clonotype was obtained from a woman between 18 and 29 years old with acute or convalescent COVID-19. The V gene is TRBV2, the J gene TRBJ2-1, with D possibly matching TRBD2 (6 bases). Here the CDR3 reads CASSDSGELNEQFF. CDR3 DNA sequence: TGTGCCAGCAGTGACTCGGGGGAGCTCAATGAGCAGTTCTTC.